This TCR beta chain was obtained from a study of breast tumors, draining lymph nodes, adjacent tissues. Concerning this clonotype itself: Antigen unknown.

The lymph nodes were axillary draining lymph nodes from breast cancer patients. Each CDR3 protein is one row after TCRdb ran MiXCR on the multiplex PCR reads. Of some 150,000 distinct CDR3 sequences in the sample, about 33% were seen once. Whole-study results and caveats: Most tumor T cells seemingly derive from lymph node, then expand in tumor.

Germline V lookup: CDR1 SGDLS, CDR2 YYNGEE. V was trimmed by 0 bases and J by 12 bases, leaving 24 bases between them. The CDR3 spans 16 residues. The TCR was taken from a female donor with breast cancer. Some clones in this sample may be carry-over from other donors' samples. The rearrangement uses TRBV9 and TRBJ1-2; TRBD1 might be the D (5 bases). Specimen: axillary lymph node tissue. The CDR3 region is CASSVGGRSEYSGNTF. The CDR3 nucleotides read TGTGCCAGCAGCGTAGGGGGCAGATCAGAGTACTCTGGAAACACCTTC.